The 22 T cell receptor beta chains in this list originate from one sample, sequenced in a study of blood T cell repertoires in COVID-19. Method: immunoSEQ multiplex PCR; TCRdb's copy keeps in-frame clones and lacks some. The data contain over 120,000 clones, 80% to 90% of them singletons. The sample consisted of peripheral blood. These TCRs come from a man between 60 and 75 years old with active or convalescent COVID-19.

V gene TRBV15 combines with J gene TRBJ1-2, with D possibly TRBD1 on 6 matching bases. Germline V gives CDR1 LNHNV, CDR2 YYDKDF (reference sequence). This CDR3 is 17 amino acids long. V was shortened by 5 bases and J by 6 bases, with 25 bases between the two germline ends. DNA of the CDR3: TGTGCCACCAGCGACCGAACGCCAACACAGGGCCCCAATGGCTACACCTTC. It is translated as CATSDRTPTQGPNGYTF.

This clone turned up a few times. The chain is built from TRBV5-1 and TRBJ1-4, with a weak D call TRBD1 (6 bases). Trimming pared 0 bases from V and 7 bases from J, leaving 7 bases between. Per the germline V gene, CDR1 is SGHRS and CDR2 is YFSETQ. CDR3 size: 13 residues. CDR3 in DNA: TGCGCCAGCAGCTTGGACAGGGCTGAAAAACTGTTTTTT. As protein: CASSLDRAEKLFF.

The rearrangement uses TRBV6-5 and TRBJ2-1; D call uncertain. The CDR3 runs to 14 residues. Trimming took off 0 bases at V and 7 bases at J, with 10 bases between the two ends. Per germline, CDR1 MNHEY and CDR2 SVGAGI. DNA for the CDR3: TGTGCCAGCAGTTACTCGAATCAGGCAAATGAGCAGTTCTTC. Its protein product is CASSYSNQANEQFF.

The chain combines TRBV9 with TRBJ1-4; D uncertain. Germline loops: CDR1 SGDLS, CDR2 YYNGEE. The CDR3 covers 15 residues. Between the trimmed V and J ends, which lost 0 bases and 5 bases, there was a span of 11 bases. CDR3 in DNA: TGTGCCAGCAGCGTAGCCGACCGTAGCAATGAAAAACTGTTTTTT. Protein sequence: CASSVADRSNEKLFF.

The chain links TRBV28 to TRBJ1-4; the match to TRBD1 covers 10 bases. Per germline, CDR1 MDHEN and CDR2 SYDVKM. The CDR3 has 15 residues. Trimming removed 5 bases from V and 5 bases from J; junction bases left unmatched: 5. CDR3 bases: TGTGCCAGCAGTCAAGGGGACAGGGGAAATGAAAAACTGTTTTTT. It encodes CASSQGDRGNEKLFF.

The gene calls are TRBV6-6 and TRBJ2-7; tentative D call: TRBD1 (5 bases). The V gene's germline CDR1 is MNHNY and CDR2 SVGAGI (reference sequence). V gave up 4 bases and J gave up 6 bases, with 13 bases separating them. The CDR3 is 13 amino acids. The CDR3 here is CASSSQGLGEQYF. The CDR3 coding sequence is TGTGCCAGCAGTTCTCAGGGTCTGGGCGAGCAGTACTTC.

The V gene is TRBV7-2, the J gene TRBJ2-2; maybe TRBD2 (5 bases). This CDR3 is built from 14 residues. From germline, CDR1 is SGHTA and CDR2 FQGNSA. The ends were cut back, 2 bases at V and 4 bases at J, with 8 bases in the middle. CDR3 sequence reads: CASSLLGSTGELFF. Written as DNA, the CDR3 is TGTGCCAGCAGCTTACTAGGGAGCACCGGGGAGCTGTTTTTT.

The chain joins TRBV30 to TRBJ2-1, with D maybe TRBD1 (5 bases). Germline CDR1 is GTSNPN and CDR2 is SVGIG (reference sequence). Trimming pared 4 bases from V and 10 bases from J, leaving 17 bases between. The CDR3 spans 13 residues. DNA for the CDR3: TGTGCCTGGAAGGCAGGGATTACAATGGAGCAGTTCTTC. Translating it yields CAWKAGITMEQFF. The full variable domain, its missing parts supplied by reference TRBV30 and TRBJ2-1, is SQTIHQWPATLVQPVGSPLSLECTVEGTSNPNLYWYRQAAGRGLQLLFYSVGIGQISSEVPQNLSASRPQDRQFILSSKKLLLSDSGFYLCAWKAGITMEQFFGPGTRLTVL.

The chain carries TRBV15 and TRBJ1-2, with D perhaps TRBD1 (5 bases). Trimming cost V 1 base and J 0 bases, with 12 bases left between them. The CDR3 runs 16 residues. Germline CDR1 reads LNHNV; CDR2 reads YYDKDF (reference sequence). The CDR3 nucleotides are TGTGCCACCAGCAGAGGTGGAGGGGTTGCTAACTATGGCTACACCTTC. Its protein product is CATSRGGGVANYGYTF.

J is TRBJ2-5 and V is TRBV25-1; D call uncertain. CDR1 and CDR2 from the germline V gene are MGHDK and SYGVNS. Trimming pared 3 bases from V and 0 bases from J, leaving 8 bases between. The CDR3 spans 14 residues. As DNA, the CDR3 is TGTGCCAGCAGTGAGCGGTCGTACCAAGAGACCCAGTACTTC. Amino acids: CASSERSYQETQYF.

This clone appeared once. This chain links TRBV7-9 with TRBJ2-3; a weak D match, TRBD1 (6 bases). The CDR3 runs to 15 residues. Trimming removed 0 bases from V and 7 bases from J, with 14 bases in between. Germline CDR1 and CDR2: SEHNR and FQNEAQ (reference sequence). The CDR3 region has the DNA TGTGCCAGCAGCTTAGCTGCGAAATGGGGGCATACGCAGTATTTT. This gives the protein CASSLAAKWGHTQYF.

The chain is built from TRBV5-6 and TRBJ1-6; 7 bases map to TRBD1. Germline CDR1 reads SGHDT; CDR2 reads YYEEEE. The CDR3 consists of 17 residues. V dropped 0 bases and J dropped 0; count of bases not matched to a gene: 3. The CDR3 DNA reads TGTGCCAGCAGCTTGGGTTCAGGGGGCTCCTATAATTCACCCCTCCACTTT. This sequence encodes CASSLGSGGSYNSPLHF.

The V call is TRBV19, the J call TRBJ1-5, with 9 bases identical to TRBD1. Trimming removed 7 bases from V and 0 bases from J; junction bases left unmatched: 16. This CDR3 region has 19 residues. Germline values: CDR1 LNHDA, CDR2 SQIVND (reference sequence). The CDR3 DNA reads as TGTGCCAGTAACAGAAAGGGGACAGGGCACCAATATAGCAATCAGCCCCAGCATTTT. Its protein is CASNRKGTGHQYSNQPQHF.

This rearrangement joins TRBV28 to TRBJ2-5; D unclear. Germline V gives CDR1 MDHEN, CDR2 SYDVKM. V lost 4 bases, J lost 1 base, and 10 bases lay in between. This CDR3 has 14 residues. Written as DNA, the CDR3 is TGTGCCAGCAGTTACCCAGAACCCCAAGAGACCCAGTACTTC. It specifies CASSYPEPQETQYF. The whole variable domain, filled in from reference TRBV28 and TRBJ2-5, reads DVKVTQSSRYLVKRTGEKVFLECVQDMDHENMFWYRQDPGLGLRLIYFSYDVKMKEKGDIPEGYSVSREKKERFSLILESASTNQTSMYLCASSYPEPQETQYFGPGTRLLVL.

The rearrangement links TRBV11-2 to TRBJ2-7; a weak D match, TRBD1 (5 bases). The CDR3 is 14 amino acids. Trimming removed 5 bases at V and 6 bases at J, with 17 bases between. Germline values: CDR1 SGHAT, CDR2 FQNNGV. Here the CDR3 reads CASSRDRSPGEQYF. DNA for the CDR3: TGTGCCAGCAGCAGAGACAGATCGCCGGGCGAGCAGTACTTC. The full variable domain, completed using reference TRBV11-2 and TRBJ2-7, is EAGVAQSPRYKIIEKRQSVAFWCNPISGHATLYWYQQILGQGPKLLIQFQNNGVVDDSQLPKDRFSAERLKGVDSTLKIQPAKLEDSAVYLCASSRDRSPGEQYFGPGTRLTVT.

V usage is TRBV4-3 and J usage is TRBJ1-2; 9 positions agree with TRBD1. The V and J ends lost 6 bases and 7 bases, in that order; junction bases with no gene match: 12. The germline CDR1 and CDR2 sequences are LGHNA and YSLEER. The CDR3 runs 15 residues. The CDR3 loop is CASSLRGDRVLGYTF. The CDR3 region has the DNA TGCGCCAGCAGTCTAAGGGGGGACAGGGTTCTTGGCTACACCTTC.

This chain joins TRBV7-6 and TRBJ2-3; D is perhaps TRBD1 (6 bases). V lost 1 base and J 2 bases, leaving 13 bases between the germline ends. This CDR3 comprises 16 residues. Germline V gene lookup returns CDR1 SGHVS and CDR2 FNYEAQ. The chain's CDR3 is CASSLGPQGNTDTQYF. The CDR3, as DNA: TGTGCCAGCAGCTTAGGTCCACAGGGAAACACAGATACGCAGTATTTT.

Here the CDR3 reads CAISGQGTKNIQYF. The CDR3 coding sequence is TGTGCCATCTCGGGACAGGGGACCAAAAACATTCAGTACTTC. This chain uses TRBV2 with TRBJ2-4; 10 bases agree with TRBD1. Trimming removed 10 bases from V and 2 bases from J; junction bases left unmatched: 5. The CDR3 covers 14 residues. CDR1 and CDR2 from the germline V gene are SNHLY and FYNNEI.

This chain uses TRBV7-6 with TRBJ2-2, with 13 positions matching TRBD2. The germline V gene encodes CDR1 SGHVS and CDR2 FNYEAQ. J lost 4 bases, V lost 3 bases, and 5 bases had no gene match. The CDR3 consists of 17 residues. In DNA, the CDR3 is TGTGCCAGCAGCTTGGGACTAGCGGGGACTACCACCGGGGAGCTGTTTTTT. Amino acid sequence: CASSLGLAGTTTGELFF.

For this clone: Its ends do not fully match the called genes, so a read error is possible. V is TRBV7-7 and J is TRBJ2-5, with 7 positions matching TRBD2. The CDR3 covers 15 residues. CDR1 is SSHAT and CDR2 is FNYEAQ in the germline V gene (reference sequence). The CDR3 protein is CASSFGSSGQETQYF. In DNA, the CDR3 is TGTGCTAGCAGCTTTGGGTCTAGCGGACAAGAGACCCAGTACTTC.

The chain combines TRBV7-8 with TRBJ1-5; 8 bases map to TRBD1. CDR3 length: 16 amino acids. Germline V CDR1 and CDR2: SGHVS, FQNEAQ. The J segment lost 6 bases and the V segment lost 1 base, leaving 8 bases of the junction unmatched. The CDR3 protein is CASSLGGNRGVQPQHF. The CDR3, as DNA: TGTGCCAGCAGCTTAGGGGGAAACAGGGGGGTTCAGCCCCAGCATTTT.

The J gene is TRBJ2-1, the V gene TRBV4-3, with 9 positions matching TRBD2. Looked up from germline, CDR1 is LGHNA and CDR2 is YSLEER. The CDR3 totals 17 residues. The junction had 12 bases not matched to a gene; V was cut back by 1 base and J by 8 bases. The CDR3 sequence is CASSQVASGVLFDEQFF. The CDR3, as DNA: TGCGCCAGCAGCCAAGTTGCTAGCGGGGTTCTTTTCGATGAGCAGTTCTTC.